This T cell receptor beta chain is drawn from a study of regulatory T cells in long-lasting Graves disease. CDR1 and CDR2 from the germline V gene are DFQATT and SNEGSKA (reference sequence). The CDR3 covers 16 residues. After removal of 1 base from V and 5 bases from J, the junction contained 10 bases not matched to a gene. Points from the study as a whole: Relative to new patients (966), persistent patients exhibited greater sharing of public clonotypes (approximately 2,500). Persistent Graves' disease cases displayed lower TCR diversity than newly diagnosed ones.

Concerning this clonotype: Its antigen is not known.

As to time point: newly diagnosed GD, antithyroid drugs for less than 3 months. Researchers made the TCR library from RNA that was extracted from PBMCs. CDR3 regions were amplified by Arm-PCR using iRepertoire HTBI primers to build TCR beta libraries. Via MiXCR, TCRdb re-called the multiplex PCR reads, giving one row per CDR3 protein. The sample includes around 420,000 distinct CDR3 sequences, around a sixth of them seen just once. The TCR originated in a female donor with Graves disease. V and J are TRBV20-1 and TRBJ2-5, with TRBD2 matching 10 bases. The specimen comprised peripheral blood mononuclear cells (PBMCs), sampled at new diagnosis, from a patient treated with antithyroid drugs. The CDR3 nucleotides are TGCAGTGCTAGAGGGCTAGCGGGAGTGCTCGACGAGACCCAGTACTTC. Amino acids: CSARGLAGVLDETQYF.